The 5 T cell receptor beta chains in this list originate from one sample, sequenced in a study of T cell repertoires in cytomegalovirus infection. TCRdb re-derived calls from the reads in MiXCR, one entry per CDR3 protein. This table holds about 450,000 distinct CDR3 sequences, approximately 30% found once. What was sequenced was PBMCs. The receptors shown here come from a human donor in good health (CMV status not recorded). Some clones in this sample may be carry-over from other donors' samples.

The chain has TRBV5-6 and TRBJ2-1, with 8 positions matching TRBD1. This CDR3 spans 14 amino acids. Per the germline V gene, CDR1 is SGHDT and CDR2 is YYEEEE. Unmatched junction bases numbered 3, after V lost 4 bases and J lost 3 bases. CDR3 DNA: TGTGCCAGCAGCCACGGACAGGGCTACAATGAGCAGTTCTTC. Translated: CASSHGQGYNEQFF.

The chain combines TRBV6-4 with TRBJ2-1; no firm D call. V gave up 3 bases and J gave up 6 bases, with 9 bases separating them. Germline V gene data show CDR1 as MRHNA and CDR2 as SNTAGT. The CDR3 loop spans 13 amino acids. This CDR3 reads CASSESSTNEQFF. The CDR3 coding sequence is TGTGCCAGCAGTGAGTCTTCCACCAATGAGCAGTTCTTC.

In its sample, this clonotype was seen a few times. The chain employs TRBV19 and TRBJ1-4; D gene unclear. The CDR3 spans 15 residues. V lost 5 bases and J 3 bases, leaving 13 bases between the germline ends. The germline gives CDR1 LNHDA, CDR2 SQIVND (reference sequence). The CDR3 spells CASSGGWTANEKLFF. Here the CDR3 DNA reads TGTGCCAGTAGTGGCGGCTGGACCGCTAATGAAAAACTGTTTTTT.

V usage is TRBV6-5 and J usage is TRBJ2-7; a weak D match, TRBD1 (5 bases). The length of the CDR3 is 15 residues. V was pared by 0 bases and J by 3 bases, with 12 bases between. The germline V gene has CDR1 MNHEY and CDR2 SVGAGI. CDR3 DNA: TGTGCCAGCAGTTACTCAGGGGTTGGCAGCTACGAGCAGTACTTC. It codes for CASSYSGVGSYEQYF.

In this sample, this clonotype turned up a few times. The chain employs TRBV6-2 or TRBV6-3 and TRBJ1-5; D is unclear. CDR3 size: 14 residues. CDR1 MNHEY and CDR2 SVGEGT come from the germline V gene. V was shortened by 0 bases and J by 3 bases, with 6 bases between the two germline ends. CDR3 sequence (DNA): TGTGCCAGCAGTTACTCAGGGTACAATCAGCCCCAGCATTTT. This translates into CASSYSGYNQPQHF.